This TCR beta chain is from a study of regulatory T cells in long-lasting Graves disease. Overall study results and limits: TCR diversity in persistent Graves' patients was below that of newly diagnosed ones. New patients shared fewer public clonotypes (approximately 970) than persistent patients did (roughly 2,500).

Sequencing libraries for TCR beta were prepared with iRepertoire HTBI primers and Arm-PCR of CDR3 regions. TCRdb reprocessed the multiplex PCR reads via MiXCR and lists one record per CDR3 protein. The table records 500,000 to 700,000 distinct CDR3 sequences, 30% of them present only once. The V segment lost 7 bases and the J segment 2 bases; nucleotides outside the gene matches: 4. Germline V gives CDR1 MNHEY, CDR2 SVGEGT. The length of the CDR3 is 14 residues. In this sample, this clonotype turned up many times. The antigen remains unidentified. Time point: persistent/refractory GD, antithyroid drugs over 5 years with positive TRAb. Isolated PBMC RNA provided the starting material for the TCR library. One endocrinology department in Xi'an, China, was where patients came from.

This TCR was sampled from a female donor with Graves disease. This material consisted of peripheral blood mononuclear cells (PBMCs), taken when the disease was refractory, from a patient treated with antithyroid drugs. V is TRBV6-2 or TRBV6-3 and J is TRBJ2-7; 11 nucleotides match TRBD2. In DNA, the CDR3 is TGTGCCAGCAACGCACTAGCGGGAGCCTACGAGCAGTACTTC. This gives the protein CASNALAGAYEQYF.